The entry that follows covers one T cell receptor (beta chain) sequence. The target antigen is unknown. V lost 2 bases to trimming and J lost 2 bases, with 20 bases between them. Germline V gives CDR1 SEHNR, CDR2 FQNEAQ (reference sequence). The CDR3 covers 18 residues. These data originate in a study of blood T cells in healthy people across ages. Then a second PCR, running roughly 7 to 11 cycles, was carried out with a sample-barcoded 5' primer and a J-beta primer mix. From the 5' RACE reads, TCRdb called clonotypes with MiXCR, one entry per CDR3 protein. Among about 1.5 million distinct CDR3 sequences listed, roughly 45% were seen once. The study's findings and limits: A greater number of naive CD4+ cells and higher diversity distinguished long-lived donors from aged donors.

The V and J genes are TRBV7-9 and TRBJ2-3; D may correspond to TRBD1 or TRBD2 (5 bases each). The sequence was obtained from a young woman in good health. Sequencing was performed on blood. In nucleotides, the CDR3 is TGTGCCAGCAGCTTACCCCGGACGGCTCGAGGGGACACAGATACGCAGTATTTT. Translated: CASSLPRTARGDTDTQYF.